The clone carrying this T cell receptor beta chain has only one observation. Per the original methods: Amplification from reference gene primers served as the basis for estimated nucleated cell counts. Repertoires were generated with immunoSEQ multiplex PCR, while TCRdb's copy carries only in-frame clones and drops some. The D gene and trimming were derived from the DNA, and the V and J assignments and clone size from that table. The sample has tens of thousands of clones; roughly 80% are singletons. The data are from a study of blood T cell repertoires in COVID-19. The CDR3 is made up of 11 amino acids. V was pared by 9 bases and J by 5 bases, with 10 bases between. CDR1 and CDR2 (germline): SNHLY, FYNNEI.

The sequence came from a man aged 80 or over with active or convalescent COVID-19. V gene TRBV2 combines with J gene TRBJ1-2, with D uncertain. Source material: peripheral blood. CDR3 loop: CASSLVYGYTF. The CDR3 nucleotides read TGTGCCAGTAGCCTGGTTTATGGCTACACCTTC.